The 26 T cell receptor beta chains reported below all come from one sample, sequenced in a study of long-term antiretroviral therapy in people with HIV. The assay used was immunoSEQ (version v3.0), run at survey level. Using immunoSEQ multiplex PCR, the repertoire was profiled, and TCRdb retains in-frame clones only, with some absent. This sample has roughly 7,200 clones; around 73% occur once, and the top ten carry 25% to 35%. The sequenced sample was unsorted PBMCs, obtained 0.2 years after starting antiretroviral therapy. All receptors derive from a man between 35 and 55 years old with HIV.

This clone was found once. The chain carries TRBV7-3 and TRBJ2-1; D possibly corresponds to TRBD2 (7 bases). CDR3 length: 16 residues. The germline V gene has CDR1 SGHTA and CDR2 FQGTGA. Trimming stripped 4 bases from V and 1 base from J, with 14 bases between. The DNA for the CDR3 is TGTGCCAGCAGCTCCTCGGGGGGCCTGTCCTACAATGAGCAGTTCTTC. Amino acid sequence: CASSSSGGLSYNEQFF.

This clone appeared once. This sequence joins TRBV11-2 and TRBJ2-7; 9 bases line up with TRBD1. V trimming: 5 bases; J trimming: 5 bases; junction bases outside the gene matches: 7. The CDR3 is 14 residues long. The germline gives CDR1 SGHAT, CDR2 FQNNGV. This chain's CDR3 is CASSRTGVTHEQYF. The CDR3 DNA follows: TGTGCCAGCAGCCGGACAGGGGTTACCCACGAGCAGTACTTC.

The genes are TRBV14 and TRBJ2-3; TRBD2 matches 8 bases. The CDR3 has 15 residues. V dropped 0 bases and J dropped 5; count of bases not matched to a gene: 4. Germline V lookup: CDR1 SGHDN, CDR2 FVKESK. DNA for the CDR3: TGTGCCAGCAGCCAAGATCTCACTAGCGGAGATACGCAGTATTTT. It codes for CASSQDLTSGDTQYF. The whole variable domain, filled in from reference TRBV14 and TRBJ2-3, reads EAGVTQFPSHSVIEKGQTVTLRCDPISGHDNLYWYRRVMGKEIKFLLHFVKESKQDESGMPNNRFLAERTGGTYSTLKVQPAELEDSGVYFCASSQDLTSGDTQYFGPGTRLTVL.

This chain uses TRBV19 with TRBJ1-5; D is undetermined. CDR1 is LNHDA and CDR2 is SQIVND in the germline V gene (reference sequence). This CDR3 spans 15 amino acids. Trimming left V 3 bases short and J 1 base short, with 10 bases between. Here the CDR3 reads CASSILGSSNQPQHF. The CDR3, as DNA: TGTGCCAGTAGTATTCTGGGGAGCAGCAATCAGCCCCAGCATTTT. The whole variable domain, remainder taken from reference TRBV19 and TRBJ1-5, is DGGITQSPKYLFRKEGQNVTLSCEQNLNHDAMYWYRQDPGQGLRLIYYSQIVNDFQKGDIAEGYSVSREKKESFPLTVTSAQKNPTAFYLCASSILGSSNQPQHFGDGTRLSIL.

CDR3 bases: TGTGCCAGCAGCTTAACAGGGGTATTAAATGAAAAACTGTTTTTT. Protein sequence: CASSLTGVLNEKLFF. V is TRBV28 and J is TRBJ1-4; TRBD1 matches at 7 bases. Per the germline V gene, CDR1 is MDHEN and CDR2 is SYDVKM. J lost 5 bases, V lost 6 bases, and 9 bases had no gene match. The CDR3 extends over 15 amino acids.

This clone was picked up one time. The CDR3 DNA sequence: TGTGCCAGCAGTCAGGGGGATGGCTACACCTTC. This translates into CASSQGDGYTF. The chain is built from TRBV6-5 and TRBJ1-2, with 7 bases fitting TRBD1. Germline loops: CDR1 MNHEY, CDR2 SVGAGI. The CDR3 is 11 amino acids. V shed 5 bases and J 6 bases; nucleotides not matched to a gene: 0.

The CDR3 DNA is TGTGCCAGCAGCGTAGGACTAGCGGGGACCCACACCGGGGAGCTGTTTTTT. Its protein is CASSVGLAGTHTGELFF. The chain recombines TRBV9 with TRBJ2-2, with 11 nucleotides matching TRBD2. Looked up from germline, CDR1 is SGDLS and CDR2 is YYNGEE. CDR3 length: 17 amino acids. The V segment lost 0 bases and the J segment 3 bases; nucleotides outside the gene matches: 4. The whole variable domain, filled in from reference TRBV9 and TRBJ2-2, reads DSGVTQTPKHLITATGQRVTLRCSPRSGDLSVYWYQQSLDQGLQFLIQYYNGEERAKGNILERFSAQQFPDLHSELNLSSLELGDSALYFCASSVGLAGTHTGELFFGEGSRLTVL.

This chain links TRBV14 with TRBJ1-2, with D unclear. The ends were cut back, 0 bases at V and 6 bases at J, with 14 bases in the middle. Per germline, CDR1 SGHDN and CDR2 FVKESK. The CDR3 is 15 amino acids. The CDR3 reads CASSQDRSRLDGYTF. The CDR3 DNA reads TGTGCCAGCAGCCAAGATAGGAGCAGGCTCGATGGCTACACCTTC.

On this clone: This specimen includes other DNA sequences encoding the same CDR3. CDR3: CASSIGESNQPQHF. CDR3 sequence (DNA): TGTGCCAGTAGTATAGGGGAGAGCAATCAGCCCCAGCATTTT. The rearrangement uses TRBV19 and TRBJ1-5, with no clear D. The CDR3 spans 14 residues. Germline-derived CDR1 and CDR2 are LNHDA and SQIVND (reference sequence). V was cut by 1 base and J by 1 base, with 5 bases left in between.

CDR3 protein: CASILSGGADTQYF. CDR3 DNA: TGTGCCAGCATCCTTAGCGGGGGGGCAGATACGCAGTATTTT. The chain employs TRBV6-1 and TRBJ2-3; 11 nucleotides match TRBD2. The germline V gene has CDR1 MNHNS and CDR2 SASEGT. The CDR3 length is 14 residues. V lost 7 bases and J lost 4; bases outside the gene matches: 4.

V and J are TRBV27 and TRBJ2-7, with 8 positions matching TRBD2. V trimming: 5 bases; J trimming: 6 bases; junction bases outside the gene matches: 9. Looked up from germline, CDR1 is MNHEY and CDR2 is SMNVEV (reference sequence). This CDR3 spans 14 amino acids. The CDR3 sequence: CASSPRGGWREQYF. For the CDR3, the DNA is TGTGCCAGCAGTCCCCGGGGGGGATGGCGCGAGCAGTACTTC.

This clone appeared a single time. Compared with germline, one end of the junction differs, possibly owing to a read error. The chain uses TRBV7-2 and TRBJ1-1, with unresolved D. The CDR3 has 11 residues. Germline V gene lookup returns CDR1 SGHTA and CDR2 FQGNSA. DNA for the CDR3: TGTGCCAACAGCCAGAACACTGAAGCTTTCTTT. Protein: CANSQNTEAFF.

The chain uses TRBV6-6 and TRBJ1-5; D is possibly TRBD1 (6 bases). V was cut by 4 bases and J by 5 bases, with 12 bases left in between. Germline CDR1 MNHNY, CDR2 SVGAGI (reference sequence). The CDR3 loop spans 14 amino acids. The CDR3 loop reads CASSFLGGDQPQHF. Here the CDR3 DNA reads TGTGCCAGCAGTTTCCTGGGGGGCGATCAGCCCCAGCATTTT.

This clone was seen a single time. The chain links TRBV4-1 to TRBJ2-4; D could derive from TRBD1 or TRBD2 (6 bases each). CDR3 length equals 15 residues. The germline gives CDR1 MGHRA, CDR2 YSYEKL. With 4 bases removed from V and 7 bases from J, the gap between germline ends came to 17 bases. CDR3 region: CASSPREGGHNIQYF. The DNA for the CDR3 is TGCGCCAGCAGCCCCAGAGAAGGGGGGCATAACATTCAGTACTTC.

The genes are TRBV5-1 and TRBJ2-3; 11 bases agree with TRBD2. The CDR3 consists of 17 residues. The germline CDR1 and CDR2 sequences are SGHRS and YFSETQ. Trimming took 5 bases from V and 0 from J; bases not matched to a gene: 8. CDR3 residues: CASRGASGGTSTDTQYF. DNA of the CDR3: TGCGCCAGCAGAGGGGCTAGCGGGGGGACTAGCACAGATACGCAGTATTTT. Complete variable domain (other parts from reference TRBV5-1 and TRBJ2-3): KAGVTQTPRYLIKTRGQQVTLSCSPISGHRSVSWYQQTPGQGLQFLFEYFSETQRNKGNFPGRFSGRQFSNSRSEMNVSTLELGDSALYLCASRGASGGTSTDTQYFGPGTRLTVL.

The gene calls are TRBV30 and TRBJ1-1; D gene ambiguous. The CDR3 contains 13 residues. Trimming cost V 0 bases and J 4 bases, with 9 bases left between them. Germline CDR1 and CDR2: GTSNPN and SVGIG (reference sequence). The CDR3: CAWSVAGGTEAFF. The CDR3 DNA reads as TGTGCCTGGAGTGTGGCCGGAGGCACTGAAGCTTTCTTT.

The V gene is TRBV7-2, the J gene TRBJ2-3; D possibly corresponds to TRBD1 (6 bases). This CDR3 is 14 amino acids long. The V gene lost 5 bases and the J gene lost 0 bases, with 9 bases spanning the gap. Germline V gene sequence: CDR1 SGHTA, CDR2 FQGNSA. The CDR3 sequence is CASSVQGSTDTQYF. The CDR3 DNA reads TGTGCCAGCAGCGTACAGGGTAGCACAGATACGCAGTATTTT. Complete variable domain (other parts from reference TRBV7-2 and TRBJ2-3): GAGVSQSPSNKVTEKGKDVELRCDPISGHTALYWYRQSLGQGLEFLIYFQGNSAPDKSGLPSDRFSAERTGGSVSTLTIQRTQQEDSAVYLCASSVQGSTDTQYFGPGTRLTVL.

As DNA, the CDR3 is TGCGCCAGCAGCGCCCCCGGGACAAATTATGGCTACACCTTC. This sequence encodes CASSAPGTNYGYTF. The genes are TRBV5-1 and TRBJ1-2, with D perhaps TRBD1 (6 bases). Deletions cut 4 bases from V and 5 bases from J, with 15 bases between. The CDR3 is made up of 14 amino acids. Germline V gene data show CDR1 as SGHRS and CDR2 as YFSETQ.

The chain carries TRBV5-8 and TRBJ2-7; TRBD1 matches 11 bases. From germline, CDR1 is SGHTS and CDR2 YDEGEE. The CDR3 is 16 amino acids. After removal of 4 bases from V and 4 bases from J, the junction contained 10 bases not matched to a gene. CDR3 sequence (DNA): TGTGCCAGCAGCCCTCTTTTGGACAGGGGGCCGTACGAGCAGTACTTC. Translated, it gives CASSPLLDRGPYEQYF.

The rearrangement uses TRBV30 and TRBJ2-2; 8 bases match TRBD1. The CDR3 covers 15 residues. Germline V lookup: CDR1 GTSNPN, CDR2 SVGIG (reference sequence). V was clipped by 0 bases and J by 6 bases; unmatched bases: 6. The DNA for the CDR3 is TGTGCCTGGAGTGTTTTGCAGGGGGCGTCCGGGGAGCTGTTTTTT. This encodes CAWSVLQGASGELFF.

The V gene is TRBV5-4, the J gene TRBJ2-1, with D tentatively TRBD1 (6 bases). V shed 4 bases and J shed 4 bases, with 18 bases lying between them. This CDR3 spans 16 amino acids. From germline, CDR1 is SGHNT and CDR2 YYREEE (reference sequence). The CDR3 sequence: CASSATGTQGYNEQFF. The CDR3, as DNA: TGTGCCAGCAGCGCCACAGGGACCCAGGGGTACAATGAGCAGTTCTTC. The full variable domain, rest sourced from reference TRBV5-4 and TRBJ2-1, is ETGVTQSPTHLIKTRGQQVTLRCSSQSGHNTVSWYQQALGQGPQFIFQYYREEENGRGNFPPRFSGLQFPNYSSELNVNALELDDSALYLCASSATGTQGYNEQFFGPGTRLTVL.

V usage is TRBV4-1 and J usage is TRBJ2-7, with a tentative D call TRBD2 (6 bases). V gave up 0 bases and J gave up 3 bases, with 12 bases separating them. The CDR3 length is 15 residues. In germline, CDR1 is MGHRA, CDR2 YSYEKL. CDR3 protein: CASSQEWGEGYEQYF. CDR3 bases: TGCGCCAGCAGCCAAGAATGGGGGGAAGGCTACGAGCAGTACTTC.

The chain couples TRBV7-2 to TRBJ1-5, with D perhaps matching TRBD1 (5 bases). Germline CDR1 reads SGHTA; CDR2 reads FQGNSA. The CDR3 is 17 amino acids. Trimming removed 1 base from V and 6 bases from J, with 19 bases in between. CDR3 coding DNA: TGTGCCAGCAGCTTAGTCGGGGGTGTGAGTCCAAGTCAGCCCCAGCATTTT. This translates into CASSLVGGVSPSQPQHF.

The CDR3 DNA reads TGTGCCAGCATAGGGGGAACCGGGGAGCTGTTTTTT. Protein product: CASIGGTGELFF. V and J are TRBV27 and TRBJ2-2, with a tentative D call TRBD1 (6 bases). The V end was cut by 7 bases, the J end by 5 bases, with 8 bases between. In germline, CDR1 is MNHEY, CDR2 SMNVEV (reference sequence). The length of the CDR3 is 12 residues.

This sequence joins TRBV11-2 and TRBJ2-7; D is undetermined. Trimming took 0 bases from V and 4 from J, leaving 4 bases between them. The CDR3 consists of 12 residues. Germline V gives CDR1 SGHAT, CDR2 FQNNGV. DNA for the CDR3: TGTGCCAGCAGCTTAGACCTGTACGAGCAGTACTTC. As protein: CASSLDLYEQYF.

This clone has a single count. This chain uses TRBV5-1 with TRBJ2-7, with a weak D call TRBD1 (5 bases). Trimming removed 0 bases at V and 3 bases at J, with 10 bases between. The CDR3 is made up of 14 amino acids. The germline gives CDR1 SGHRS, CDR2 YFSETQ. Here the CDR3 DNA reads TGCGCCAGCAGCTTGGGCCAGGGTTTCTACGAGCAGTACTTC. This sequence encodes CASSLGQGFYEQYF. Drawing the rest from reference TRBV5-1 and TRBJ2-7, the complete variable domain is KAGVTQTPRYLIKTRGQQVTLSCSPISGHRSVSWYQQTPGQGLQFLFEYFSETQRNKGNFPGRFSGRQFSNSRSEMNVSTLELGDSALYLCASSLGQGFYEQYFGPGTRLTVT.